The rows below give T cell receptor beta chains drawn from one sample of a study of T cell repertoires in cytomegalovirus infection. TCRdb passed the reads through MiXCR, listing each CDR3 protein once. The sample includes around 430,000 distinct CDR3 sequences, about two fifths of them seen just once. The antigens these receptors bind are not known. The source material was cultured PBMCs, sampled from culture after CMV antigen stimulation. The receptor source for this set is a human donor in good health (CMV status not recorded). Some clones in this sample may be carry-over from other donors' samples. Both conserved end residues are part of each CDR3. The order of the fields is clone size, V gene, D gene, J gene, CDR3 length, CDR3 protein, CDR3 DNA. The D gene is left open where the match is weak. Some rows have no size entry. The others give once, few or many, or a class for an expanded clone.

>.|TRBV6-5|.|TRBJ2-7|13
CASRSESSYEQYF
TGTGCCAGCAGATCCGAGAGCTCCTACGAGCAGTACTTC
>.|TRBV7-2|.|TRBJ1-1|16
CASSPRLPYLNTEAFF
TGTGCCAGCAGCCCCCGGTTGCCCTACCTGAACACTGAAGCTTTCTTT
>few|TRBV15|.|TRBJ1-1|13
CATCWDMNTEAFF
TGTGCCACCTGTTGGGACATGAACACTGAAGCTTTCTTT
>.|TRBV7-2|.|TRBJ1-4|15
CASSPEPRAHEKLFF
TGTGCCAGCAGCCCTGAGCCCAGGGCCCACGAAAAACTGTTTTTT
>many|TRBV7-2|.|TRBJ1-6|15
CASSLEWGGDSPLHF
TGTGCCAGCAGCCTCGAGTGGGGGGGCGATTCACCCCTCCACTTT
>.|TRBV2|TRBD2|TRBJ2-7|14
CASSGLAGGHEQYF
TGTGCCAGCTCGGGACTAGCGGGAGGGCACGAGCAGTACTTC
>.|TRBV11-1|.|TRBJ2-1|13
CASSLVVEDEQFF
TGTGCCAGCAGCTTAGTGGTGGAAGATGAGCAGTTCTTC
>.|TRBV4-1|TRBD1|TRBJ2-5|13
CASSQFQGVTQYF
TGCGCCAGCAGCCAATTTCAGGGGGTGACCCAGTACTTC
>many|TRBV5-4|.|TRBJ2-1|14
CASAMGVSYNEQFF
TGTGCCAGCGCTATGGGGGTCTCCTACAATGAGCAGTTCTTC
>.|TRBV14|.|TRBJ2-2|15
CASSQEGQGHGELFF
TGTGCCAGCAGCCAAGAAGGGCAGGGGCACGGGGAGCTGTTTTTT
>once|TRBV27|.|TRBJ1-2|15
CASSLYPGTHYGYTF
TGTGCCAGCAGTTTATACCCCGGGACCCACTATGGCTACACCTTC
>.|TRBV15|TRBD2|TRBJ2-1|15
CATSSLAGGRGEQFF
TGTGCCACCAGCAGTTTAGCGGGGGGGCGAGGTGAGCAGTTCTTC
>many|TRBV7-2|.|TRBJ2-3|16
CASSLSGTPSTDTQYF
TGTGCCAGCAGCTTGAGCGGGACACCCAGCACAGATACGCAGTATTTT
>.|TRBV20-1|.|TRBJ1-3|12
CSARNVGNTIYF
TGCAGTGCTAGAAACGTGGGAAACACCATATATTTT
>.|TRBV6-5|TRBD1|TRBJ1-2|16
CASRSTFRTGLNGYTF
TGTGCCAGCAGGAGTACCTTCCGGACAGGCTTGAATGGCTACACCTTC
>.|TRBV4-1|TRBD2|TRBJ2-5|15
CASSRKGLAEETQYF
TGCGCCAGCAGCCGAAAGGGACTAGCGGAAGAGACCCAGTACTTC
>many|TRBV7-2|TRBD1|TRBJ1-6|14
CASSRDRGRSPLHF
TGTGCCAGCAGCCGGGACAGGGGGCGTTCACCCCTCCACTTT
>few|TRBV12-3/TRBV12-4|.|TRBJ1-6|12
CASGQNNSPLHF
TGTGCCAGCGGGCAGAATAATTCACCCCTCCACTTT
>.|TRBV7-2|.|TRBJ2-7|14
CASSLFEGAYEQYF
TGTGCCAGCAGCTTATTTGAGGGCGCCTACGAGCAGTACTTC
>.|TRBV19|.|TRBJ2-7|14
CASSISGPPYEQYF
TGTGCCAGTAGTATATCGGGGCCCCCCTACGAGCAGTACTTC
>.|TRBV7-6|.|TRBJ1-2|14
CASSITETNYGYTF
TGTGCCAGCAGCATCACGGAGACTAACTATGGCTACACCTTC
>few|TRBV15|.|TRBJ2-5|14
CATSRDLAQETQYF
TGTGCCACCAGCAGAGATCTGGCCCAAGAGACCCAGTACTTC
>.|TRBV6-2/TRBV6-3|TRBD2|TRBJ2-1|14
CASSYSQREALSFF
TGTGCCAGCAGTTACTCCCAGCGGGAGGCCCTGTCGTTCTTC
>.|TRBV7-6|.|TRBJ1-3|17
CASSTFAGSPSGNTIYF
TGTGCCAGCAGCACATTTGCCGGATCCCCCTCTGGAAACACCATATATTTT
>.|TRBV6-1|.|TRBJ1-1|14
CASRAGTMNTEAFF
TGTGCCAGCAGGGCAGGGACGATGAACACTGAAGCTTTCTTT
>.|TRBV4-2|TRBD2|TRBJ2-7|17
CASSQLRLRGSTYEQYF
TGTGCCAGCAGCCAACTACGACTTCGCGGGAGCACGTACGAGCAGTACTTC
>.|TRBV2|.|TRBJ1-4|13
CASSEWGAEKLFF
TGTGCCAGCAGTGAATGGGGAGCTGAAAAACTGTTTTTT
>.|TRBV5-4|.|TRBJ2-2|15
CASSSSGPNTGELFF
TGTGCCAGCAGCAGTAGCGGACCGAACACCGGGGAGCTGTTTTTT
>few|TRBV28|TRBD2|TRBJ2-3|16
CASSFQSGGNTDTQYF
TGTGCCAGCAGTTTTCAAAGCGGGGGAAACACAGATACGCAGTATTTT
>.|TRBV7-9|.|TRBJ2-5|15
CASSFPGGIKETQYF
TGTGCCAGCAGCTTTCCCGGGGGAATTAAAGAGACCCAGTACTTC
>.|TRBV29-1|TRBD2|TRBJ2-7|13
CSAGSGVNYEQYF
TGCAGCGCCGGTAGCGGGGTGAACTACGAGCAGTACTTC
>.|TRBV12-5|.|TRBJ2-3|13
CASALGGTDTQYF
TGTGCTAGTGCCCTAGGGGGCACAGATACGCAGTATTTT
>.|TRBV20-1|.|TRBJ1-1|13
CSARDPGSAQAFF
TGCAGTGCTAGAGATCCAGGGAGCGCCCAAGCTTTCTTT
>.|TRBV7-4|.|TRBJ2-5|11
CASSFGPPQYF
TGTGCCAGCAGCTTCGGACCCCCCCAGTACTTC
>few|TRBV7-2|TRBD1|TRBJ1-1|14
CASSIWTGDTEAFF
TGTGCCAGCAGCATCTGGACAGGGGACACTGAAGCTTTCTTT
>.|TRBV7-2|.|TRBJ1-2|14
CASSLGVGGYGYTF
TGTGCCAGCAGCCTGGGCGTAGGGGGTTATGGCTACACCTTC
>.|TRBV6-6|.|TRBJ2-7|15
CASSYSRGGFGEQYF
TGTGCCAGCAGTTACTCGAGGGGGGGTTTCGGCGAGCAGTACTTC
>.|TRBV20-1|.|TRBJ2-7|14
CSASRGWVSYEQYF
TGCAGTGCTAGTCGGGGTTGGGTCTCCTACGAGCAGTACTTC
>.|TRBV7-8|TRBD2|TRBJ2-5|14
CASSDRLARETQYF
TGTGCCAGCAGCGACAGACTAGCTAGAGAGACCCAGTACTTC
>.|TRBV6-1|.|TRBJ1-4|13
CASSEAFTGEVFF
TGTGCCAGCAGTGAAGCTTTCACAGGCGAGGTGTTTTTT